This TCR beta chain was retrieved from a study of blood T cell repertoires in COVID-19. The overall study: Both acute and convalescent COVID-19 samples were obtained from the United States, Italy and Spain. In each case, the material was cDNA or gDNA derived from T cells, B-cell-depleted T cells, or PBMCs.

V dropped 4 bases and J dropped 6; count of bases not matched to a gene: 10. This CDR3 has 17 amino acids. In germline, CDR1 is SGHVS, CDR2 FQNEAQ. Per the authors' pipeline: Scientists estimated how many nucleated cells there were by amplifying reference gene primers. Profiling relied on immunoSEQ multiplex PCR, and the TCRdb table lists in-frame clones only, not all of them. D and trimming were read from the DNA, whereas the V and J calls and clone size are those reported in that table. The table includes 20,000 to 25,000 clones, 80% to 90% detected once. This rearrangement joins TRBV7-8 to TRBJ2-5; 14 bases map to TRBD2. The sample comprised peripheral blood. This receptor was obtained from a human donor with acute or convalescent COVID-19. The donor label of this sample is uncertain. In DNA form, the CDR3 reads TGTGCCAGCAGCTCATCCCGTTGGACTAGCGGGGGGAAGACCCAGTACTTC. Amino acid sequence: CASSSSRWTSGGKTQYF.